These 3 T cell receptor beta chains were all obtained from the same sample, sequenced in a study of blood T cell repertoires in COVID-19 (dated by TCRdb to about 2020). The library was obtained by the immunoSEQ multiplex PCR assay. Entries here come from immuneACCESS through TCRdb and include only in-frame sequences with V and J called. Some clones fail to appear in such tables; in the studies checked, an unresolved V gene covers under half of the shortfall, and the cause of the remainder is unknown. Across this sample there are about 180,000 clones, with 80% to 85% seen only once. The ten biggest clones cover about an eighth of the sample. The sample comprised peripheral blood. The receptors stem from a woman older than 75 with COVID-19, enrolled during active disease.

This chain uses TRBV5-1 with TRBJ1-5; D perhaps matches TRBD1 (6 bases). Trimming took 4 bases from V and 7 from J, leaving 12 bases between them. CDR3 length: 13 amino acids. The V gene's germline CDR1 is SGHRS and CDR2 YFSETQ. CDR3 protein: CASSPAQGQPQHF. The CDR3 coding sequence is TGCGCCAGCAGCCCCGCACAGGGACAGCCCCAGCATTTT.

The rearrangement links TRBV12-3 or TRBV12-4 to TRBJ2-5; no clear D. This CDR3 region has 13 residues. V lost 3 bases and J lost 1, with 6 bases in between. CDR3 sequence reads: CASSFSPQETQYF. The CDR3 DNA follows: TGTGCCAGCAGTTTCTCCCCCCAAGAGACCCAGTACTTC.

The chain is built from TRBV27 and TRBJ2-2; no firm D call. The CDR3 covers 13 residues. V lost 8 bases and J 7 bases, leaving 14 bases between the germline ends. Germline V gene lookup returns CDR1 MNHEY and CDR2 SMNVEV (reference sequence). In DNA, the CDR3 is TGTGCCAGCCGCCTAGTTGACGGCGGGGAGCTGTTTTTT. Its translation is CASRLVDGGELFF.